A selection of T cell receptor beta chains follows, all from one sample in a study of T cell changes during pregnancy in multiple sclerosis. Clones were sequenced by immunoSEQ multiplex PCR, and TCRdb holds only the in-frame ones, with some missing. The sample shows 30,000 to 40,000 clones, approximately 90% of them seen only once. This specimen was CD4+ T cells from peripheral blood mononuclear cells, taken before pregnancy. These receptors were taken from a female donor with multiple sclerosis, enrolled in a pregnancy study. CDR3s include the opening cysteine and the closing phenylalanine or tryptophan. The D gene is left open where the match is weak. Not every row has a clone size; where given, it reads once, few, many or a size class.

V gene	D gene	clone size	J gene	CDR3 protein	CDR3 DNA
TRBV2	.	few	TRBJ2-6	CASSDSVLTF	TGTGCCAGCAGTGACAGCGTCCTGACTTTC
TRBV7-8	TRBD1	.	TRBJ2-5	CASSRGRTGGGETQYF	TGTGCCAGCAGCCGGGGGCGGACAGGGGGAGGAGAGACCCAGTACTTC
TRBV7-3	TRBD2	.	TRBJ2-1	CASSFRGGPSSYNEQFF	TGTGCCAGCAGCTTTCGCGGGGGGCCGAGCTCCTACAATGAGCAGTTCTTC
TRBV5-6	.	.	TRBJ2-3	CASSPPPGVFTDTQYF	TGTGCCAGCAGCCCTCCCCCAGGTGTCTTCACAGATACGCAGTATTTT
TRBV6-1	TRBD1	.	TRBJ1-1	CASSPRRQGDTEAFF	TGTGCCAGCAGTCCGCGCCGACAGGGGGACACTGAAGCTTTCTTT
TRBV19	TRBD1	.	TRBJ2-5	CASSSSAGDRVIQTQYF	TGTGCCAGTAGTTCCTCGGCGGGGGACAGGGTCATTCAGACCCAGTACTTC
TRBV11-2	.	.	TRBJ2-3	CASSLARLATQYF	TGTGCCAGCAGTCTCGCCCGCTTAGCTACGCAGTATTTT
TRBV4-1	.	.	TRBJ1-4	CASSQGGIATNEKLFF	TGCGCCAGCAGCCAAGGTGGCATAGCGACTAATGAAAAACTGTTTTTT
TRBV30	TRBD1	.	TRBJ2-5	CAWSEGQGAQETQYF	TGTGCCTGGAGTGAGGGACAGGGGGCCCAAGAGACCCAGTACTTC
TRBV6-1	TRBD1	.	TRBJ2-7	CASSEVRGTGGGLFYEQYF	TGTGCCAGCAGTGAAGTGAGGGGGACAGGGGGCGGACTATTTTACGAGCAGTACTTC
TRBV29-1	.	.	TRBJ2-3	CSVEGQGRTDTQYF	TGCAGCGTTGAAGGGCAGGGTCGCACAGATACGCAGTATTTT
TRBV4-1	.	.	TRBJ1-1	CASSRRQRMNTEAFF	TGCGCCAGCAGCCGTCGACAGAGAATGAACACTGAAGCTTTCTTT
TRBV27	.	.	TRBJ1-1	CASRFGGRNTEAFF	TGTGCCAGCAGGTTCGGGGGGAGGAACACTGAAGCTTTCTTT
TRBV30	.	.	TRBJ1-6	CAWSVLGGVRDSPLHF	TGTGCCTGGAGTGTACTTGGAGGGGTTAGGGATTCACCCCTCCACTTT
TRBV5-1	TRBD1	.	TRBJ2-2	CASSWDSPTGELFF	TGCGCCAGCAGCTGGGACAGCCCCACCGGGGAGCTGTTTTTT
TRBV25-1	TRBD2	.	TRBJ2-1	CASSDRSGGGYNEQFF	TGTGCCAGCAGTGACCGAAGCGGGGGGGGGTACAATGAGCAGTTCTTC
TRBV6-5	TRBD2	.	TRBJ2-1	CASSYLLAGGDNEQFF	TGTGCCAGCAGTTACCTTCTAGCGGGGGGGGACAATGAGCAGTTCTTC
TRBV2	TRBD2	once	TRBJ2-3	CASSLGLAGGLDTQYF	TGTGCCAGCAGCCTCGGACTAGCGGGGGGCCTAGATACGCAGTATTTT
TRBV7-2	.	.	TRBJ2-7	CASTAGPGVYEQYF	TGTGCCAGCACGGCGGGCCCAGGGGTCTACGAGCAGTACTTC
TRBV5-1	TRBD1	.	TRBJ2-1	CASSLLTGGSNEQFF	TGCGCCAGCAGCCTCCTGACAGGGGGAAGTAATGAGCAGTTCTTC
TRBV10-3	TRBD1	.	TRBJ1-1	CAISVGGQGETEAFF	TGTGCCATCAGTGTGGGGGGACAGGGAGAGACTGAAGCTTTCTTT
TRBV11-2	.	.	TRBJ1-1	CASSLEAHAEAFF	TGTGCCAGCAGCTTAGAGGCCCACGCTGAAGCTTTCTTT
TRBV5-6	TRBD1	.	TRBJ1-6	CASSLQGAFYNSPLHF	TGTGCCAGCAGCTTACAGGGGGCCTTTTATAATTCACCCCTCCACTTT